This record covers a single TCR beta chain. Antigen unknown. The PCR had 60 Vbeta and 13 Jbeta primers. The repertoire was sequenced with immunoSEQ multiplex PCR; TCRdb's copy has only in-frame clones and lacks some. Here the sample spans more than 90,000 clones, 77% being singletons. The sample originates from a study of cytomegalovirus exposure and HLA in healthy donors. With 0 bases clipped from V and 5 bases from J, the junction kept 3 bases outside the gene matches. The CDR3 is 15 amino acids. Germline CDR1 reads WNHNN; CDR2 reads SYGVQD (reference sequence). The study, taken as a whole, reports: In a later analysis, compared with equally common non-associated chains, HLA-associated beta chains were more expanded. Researchers left out some V segments, among them TRBV6-2 and TRBV6-3, as indistinguishable.

This receptor was obtained from a man aged 50-59 years in good health and CMV-seropositive. The V and J genes are TRBV10-1 and TRBJ2-7, with 11 bases lining up with TRBD1. The sequenced sample consisted of PBMCs. CDR3 bases: TGCGCCAGCAGTGAGTCCCGGACAGGGGGCCACGAGCAGTACTTC. Translated, it gives CASSESRTGGHEQYF.